Presented here are 32 T cell receptor beta chains from one specimen sequenced in a study of identical twins. One entry per CDR3 protein, called by TCRdb with MiXCR from the 5' RACE reads. The table shows under 250,000 distinct CDR3 sequences, with around 8% occurring only once. The sample was also reused in another study, on yellow fever vaccine responses in identical twins.

Input material: memory (CD45RO+) T cells sorted from blood. Receptors originate from a woman aged 18-30 years in good health.

This clonotype was recorded at least ten times. The chain links TRBV27 to TRBJ2-1; D is unresolved. Germline V gives CDR1 MNHEY, CDR2 SMNVEV (reference sequence). This CDR3 has 15 residues. V lost 0 bases to trimming and J lost 0 bases, with 6 bases between them. This CDR3 is CASSLSRSSYNEQFF. For the CDR3, the DNA is TGTGCCAGCAGTTTATCGCGGAGCTCCTACAATGAGCAGTTCTTC.

This sequence joins TRBV3-1 and TRBJ2-5, with D hard to call. Trimming removed 1 base at V and 5 bases at J, with 14 bases between. The germline V gene has CDR1 LGHDT and CDR2 YNNKEL (reference sequence). The CDR3 extends over 15 amino acids. The CDR3 loop is CASSQGNYPAETQYF. The CDR3 region has the DNA TGTGCCAGCAGCCAAGGCAACTACCCGGCCGAGACCCAGTACTTC.

This clonotype was counted ten times or more. The gene calls are TRBV28 and TRBJ1-3; TRBD1 might be the D (6 bases). V was clipped by 4 bases and J by 5 bases, with 12 bases between them. CDR1 MDHEN and CDR2 SYDVKM come from the germline V gene. This CDR3 is built from 14 residues. CDR3 region: CASSSPGQRNTIYF. The CDR3 bases are TGTGCCAGCAGTTCCCCCGGACAGCGAAACACCATATATTTT.

This chain links TRBV5-6 with TRBJ2-7; a weak D match, TRBD2 (6 bases). Germline V lookup: CDR1 SGHDT, CDR2 YYEEEE. V was pared by 0 bases and J by 5 bases, with 15 bases between. The CDR3 is made up of 15 amino acids. The CDR3: CASSLVLGGRHEQYF. CDR3 nucleotide sequence: TGTGCCAGCAGCTTGGTCCTGGGGGGTCGGCACGAGCAGTACTTC.

This clonotype was picked up many times. Written as DNA, the CDR3 is TGTGCCAGCTCACCCGAGGCAGGCACTGAAGCTTTCTTT. This gives the protein CASSPEAGTEAFF. The chain is built from TRBV18 and TRBJ1-1; D gene ambiguous. The germline CDR1 and CDR2 sequences are KGHSH and LQKENI. The CDR3 contains 13 residues. V lost 3 bases, J lost 4 bases, and 9 bases lay in between.

This clonotype has a handful of counts. This chain connects TRBV24-1 to TRBJ2-5; D is possibly TRBD2 (5 bases). The CDR3 sequence is 12 residues long. In germline, CDR1 is KGHDR, CDR2 SFDVKD. Trimming cost V 6 bases and J 8 bases, with 12 bases left between them. The CDR3 spells CATSTGSGTQYF. The CDR3 DNA reads TGTGCCACCAGTACTGGGAGCGGCACCCAGTACTTC.

Ten or more counts support this clonotype. The J gene is TRBJ2-2, the V gene TRBV5-1; 11 nucleotides match TRBD2. The CDR3 loop spans 15 amino acids. V shed 4 bases, J shed 5 bases, and the junction held 4 bases outside the gene matches. Germline CDR1 is SGHRS and CDR2 is YFSETQ. CDR3 in amino acids: CASSQTSGETGELFF. CDR3 sequence (DNA): TGCGCCAGCAGCCAGACTAGCGGGGAAACCGGGGAGCTGTTTTTT.

There are many counts of this clonotype. This chain connects TRBV7-2 to TRBJ2-2; D might be TRBD1 (5 bases). V was trimmed by 5 bases and J by 1 base, leaving 29 bases between them. This CDR3 has 21 residues. Germline-derived CDR1 and CDR2 are SGHTA and FQGNSA. CDR3 coding DNA: TGTGCCAGCAGCCCCCGTGGTTTAGGCAGGGAAGAAAATATGAACACCGGGGAGCTGTTTTTT. It translates to CASSPRGLGREENMNTGELFF.

This clonotype has a count of ten or more. The chain links TRBV7-2 to TRBJ2-4; the D is unclear. Between the trimmed V and J ends, which lost 1 base and 9 bases, there was a span of 16 bases. Germline lookup yields CDR1 SGHTA and CDR2 FQGNSA. The length of the CDR3 is 15 residues. CDR3 sequence: CASSLDTGLGSIQYF. The CDR3 nucleotides are TGTGCCAGCAGCTTAGATACCGGGTTGGGAAGCATTCAGTACTTC.

The J gene is TRBJ2-6, the V gene TRBV7-3; the D is unclear. Trimming cost V 1 base and J 0 bases, with 13 bases left between them. CDR1 is SGHTA, CDR2 FQGTGA, per germline. The CDR3 consists of 18 residues. The CDR3 coding sequence is TGTGCCAGCAGCTTAAACGGATCTCAAAGCTCTGGGGCCAACGTCCTGACTTTC. The encoded protein is CASSLNGSQSSGANVLTF. The full variable domain, completed using reference TRBV7-3 and TRBJ2-6, is GAGVSQTPSNKVTEKGKYVELRCDPISGHTALYWYRQSLGQGPEFLIYFQGTGAADDSGLPNDRFFAVRPEGSVSTLKIQRTERGDSAVYLCASSLNGSQSSGANVLTFGAGSRLTVL.

This clonotype occurred many times. The V and J genes are TRBV10-2 and TRBJ2-7; 7 nucleotides align to TRBD1. In germline, CDR1 is WSHSY, CDR2 SAAADI. Trimming cost V 6 bases and J 1 base; bases outside gene matches: 6. CDR3 length: 14 residues. The CDR3 DNA follows: TGCGCCAGCAGCCTCGGGACAGCTTCCTACGAGCAGTACTTC. Translating gives CASSLGTASYEQYF.

The sample holds a few counts of this clonotype. The gene calls are TRBV12-3 or TRBV12-4 and TRBJ2-7; TRBD1 aligns across 8 bases. J was trimmed by 1 base and V by 7 bases; bases with no gene match: 6. The CDR3 contains 14 residues. CDR3 nucleotides: TGTGCCAGCACCCTGACAGGGGAGTCCTACGAGCAGTACTTC. Its translation is CASTLTGESYEQYF.

At least ten counts were recorded for this clonotype. CDR3 nucleotide sequence: TGTGCCAGCAGCCTTAGCGGGGAAAACATTCAGTACTTC. It is translated as CASSLSGENIQYF. This rearrangement joins TRBV7-2 to TRBJ2-4, with 8 bases lining up with TRBD2. CDR1 and CDR2 (germline): SGHTA, FQGNSA. The CDR3 covers 13 residues. V dropped 5 bases and J dropped 5; count of bases not matched to a gene: 2.

This clonotype was recorded at least ten times. The chain links TRBV5-1 to TRBJ2-5; 7 positions match TRBD1. In germline, CDR1 is SGHRS, CDR2 YFSETQ. The CDR3 contains 13 residues. J lost 3 bases, V lost 4 bases, and 3 bases had no gene match. In DNA, the CDR3 is TGCGCCAGCAGCACCGGGACAGAAGAGACCCAGTACTTC. The encoded protein is CASSTGTEETQYF.

This clonotype has just a few counts. V gene TRBV2 combines with J gene TRBJ1-6, with 9 bases matching TRBD1. CDR3 length equals 14 residues. The ends lost 6 bases at V and 5 bases at J; junction bases unmatched: 2. Germline lookup yields CDR1 SNHLY and CDR2 FYNNEI. The CDR3 nucleotides read TGTGCCAGCAGGGACAGGGGAAATAATTCACCCCTCCACTTT. Its protein product is CASRDRGNNSPLHF. The full variable domain, in which reference TRBV2 and TRBJ1-6 provide the parts outside the CDR3, is EPEVTQTPSHQVTQMGQEVILRCVPISNHLYFYWYRQILGQKVEFLVSFYNNEISEKSEIFDDQFSVERPDGSNFTLKIRSTKLEDSAMYFCASRDRGNNSPLHFGNGTRLTVT.

This clonotype was observed a few times. This chain joins TRBV20-1 and TRBJ1-2, with 7 positions matching TRBD1. This CDR3 is 13 amino acids long. Germline-derived CDR1 and CDR2 are DFQATT and SNEGSKA (reference sequence). The J segment lost 4 bases and the V segment lost 5 bases, leaving 7 bases of the junction unmatched. CDR3 region: CSALDRKSYGYTF. The CDR3 DNA reads as TGCAGTGCTCTGGACAGGAAGTCCTATGGCTACACCTTC.

This clonotype was seen repeatedly, ten times or more. V gene TRBV20-1 combines with J gene TRBJ2-3; 13 bases line up with TRBD2. V shed 6 bases, J shed 7 bases, and the junction held 10 bases outside the gene matches. In germline, CDR1 is DFQATT, CDR2 SNEGSKA (reference sequence). The CDR3 extends over 15 amino acids. CDR3 protein: CSAPPGLAGVNTQYF. The DNA for the CDR3 is TGCAGTGCGCCCCCCGGACTAGCGGGAGTAAATACGCAGTATTTT.

This rearrangement joins TRBV28 to TRBJ1-1; no reliable D call. V was shortened by 2 bases and J by 0 bases, with 7 bases between the two germline ends. The CDR3 covers 14 residues. The V gene's germline CDR1 is MDHEN and CDR2 SYDVKM. CDR3 in amino acids: CASSLQAMNTEAFF. The DNA for the CDR3 is TGTGCCAGCAGTTTACAGGCAATGAACACTGAAGCTTTCTTT.

A few counts support this clonotype. The rearrangement uses TRBV5-1 and TRBJ2-3; perhaps TRBD2 as D (6 bases). There are 15 residues in the CDR3. Looked up from germline, CDR1 is SGHRS and CDR2 is YFSETQ. V shed 3 bases and J shed 0 bases, with 11 bases lying between them. The CDR3 loop reads CASSWGRQSTDTQYF. CDR3 nucleotides: TGCGCCAGCAGCTGGGGGAGGCAGAGCACAGATACGCAGTATTTT. The full variable domain, completed using reference TRBV5-1 and TRBJ2-3, is KAGVTQTPRYLIKTRGQQVTLSCSPISGHRSVSWYQQTPGQGLQFLFEYFSETQRNKGNFPGRFSGRQFSNSRSEMNVSTLELGDSALYLCASSWGRQSTDTQYFGPGTRLTVL.

In its sample, this clonotype was seen a few times. The chain employs TRBV20-1 and TRBJ2-5; D is unresolved. The V and J ends lost 5 bases and 5 bases respectively, with 12 bases between them. The CDR3 sequence is 12 residues long. Germline assignment: CDR1 DFQATT and CDR2 SNEGSKA (reference sequence). The CDR3 DNA sequence: TGCAGTGCTGAGAGCGTGTGGGAGACCCAGTACTTC. Its protein is CSAESVWETQYF.

The genes are TRBV6-5 and TRBJ1-2; perhaps TRBD1 as D (5 bases). Trimming stripped 4 bases from V and 4 bases from J, with 16 bases between. The CDR3 length is 15 residues. Per germline, CDR1 MNHEY and CDR2 SVGAGI. The CDR3 sequence is CASSLRGAFAYGYTF. DNA of the CDR3: TGTGCCAGCAGTTTAAGAGGGGCGTTTGCCTATGGCTACACCTTC.

This clonotype came up many times. As DNA, the CDR3 is TGTGCCAGCAGCCAGGACAGGGGGCCTGACACCGGGGAGCTGTTTTTT. Its translation is CASSQDRGPDTGELFF. This sequence joins TRBV27 and TRBJ2-2; 11 bases match TRBD1. The germline CDR1 and CDR2 sequences are MNHEY and SMNVEV (reference sequence). The CDR3 has 16 amino acids. With V trimmed by 6 bases and J by 3 bases, 6 bases remained unmatched.

The chain links TRBV29-1 to TRBJ2-3; 8 bases map to TRBD2. This CDR3 spans 18 amino acids. Germline trimming cut 1 base from V and 2 bases from J; bases unmatched to any gene: 14. Germline assignment: CDR1 SQVTM and CDR2 ANQGSEA. CDR3 region: CSVEVSGGKVRYTDTQYF. Written as DNA, the CDR3 is TGCAGCGTTGAAGTCTCGGGGGGGAAGGTCAGGTACACAGATACGCAGTATTTT.

This clonotype was counted between two and nine times. This rearrangement joins TRBV7-9 to TRBJ2-1, with 13 bases matching TRBD2. V gave up 5 bases and J gave up 8 bases; unmatched junction bases: 6. Per germline, CDR1 SEHNR and CDR2 FQNEAQ (reference sequence). The CDR3 spans 15 residues. In nucleotides, the CDR3 is TGTGCCAGCAGCAGCGGGACTAGCGGGAACGATGAGCAGTTCTTC. Translated: CASSSGTSGNDEQFF.

The V call is TRBV6-2 or TRBV6-3, the J call TRBJ2-2, with TRBD2 matching 9 bases. Trimming took 7 bases from V and 5 from J; bases not matched to a gene: 14. Per germline, CDR1 MNHEY and CDR2 SVGEGT. The CDR3 has 17 residues. The CDR3 spells CASTLTISGSWTGELFF. CDR3 in DNA: TGTGCCAGCACCCTCACAATTAGCGGGAGTTGGACCGGGGAGCTGTTTTTT.

The chain carries TRBV20-1 and TRBJ2-1; TRBD2 agrees at 11 bases. CDR3 size: 16 residues. The V gene end was trimmed by 4 bases and the J gene end by 4 bases; junction bases not matched to a gene: 9. Germline-derived CDR1 and CDR2 are DFQATT and SNEGSKA (reference sequence). For the CDR3, the DNA is TGCAGTGCTACCGACGCTAGCGGGGGGAAATACAATGAGCAGTTCTTC. This encodes CSATDASGGKYNEQFF.

This clonotype occurred a few times. CDR3: CASSLLDRVAEAFF. The DNA for the CDR3 is TGTGCCAGCAGCTTATTGGACAGGGTGGCTGAAGCTTTCTTT. This rearrangement joins TRBV11-1 to TRBJ1-1; 8 bases are a match to TRBD1. Germline V gene data show CDR1 as SGHAT and CDR2 as FQDESV (reference sequence). V lost 2 bases, J lost 6 bases, and 5 bases stayed unmatched. The CDR3 is made up of 14 amino acids.

A few counts support this clonotype. The chain joins TRBV5-1 to TRBJ2-4; D might be TRBD1 (6 bases). Germline assignment: CDR1 SGHRS and CDR2 YFSETQ. CDR3 length: 16 amino acids. The germline V and J ends were trimmed by 4 bases and 0 bases, with 14 bases remaining between them. The CDR3 coding sequence is TGCGCCAGCAGCCCCGACAGGATTTTAGCCAAAAACATTCAGTACTTC. Translated, it gives CASSPDRILAKNIQYF.

This clonotype has a handful of counts. A read error may produce the germline difference seen at one junction end. The genes are TRBV7-7 and TRBJ2-1; 10 bases are shared with TRBD2. CDR3 length: 15 residues. Germline loops: CDR1 SSHAT, CDR2 FNYEAQ (reference sequence). The CDR3 sequence: CASSLESGGAYEQFF. The DNA of the CDR3 is TGTGCTAGCAGCTTAGAAAGCGGGGGGGCTTATGAGCAGTTCTTC.

This clonotype has ten or more counts. J is TRBJ2-1 and V is TRBV5-6, with 8 bases aligning to TRBD2. The CDR3 covers 15 residues. V was pared by 0 bases and J by 6 bases, with 5 bases of the junction left unmatched. Germline CDR1 and CDR2: SGHDT and YYEEEE. This chain's CDR3 is CASSLVASGPNEQFF. The CDR3 nucleotides are TGTGCCAGCAGCTTGGTGGCTAGCGGGCCCAATGAGCAGTTCTTC. Full variable domain (outside the CDR3, taken from reference TRBV5-6 and TRBJ2-1): DAGVTQSPTHLIKTRGQQVTLRCSPKSGHDTVSWYQQALGQGPQFIFQYYEEEERQRGNFPDRFSGHQFPNYSSELNVNALLLGDSALYLCASSLVASGPNEQFFGPGTRLTVL.

This clonotype was found many times. This chain joins TRBV6-6 and TRBJ2-5, with 7 bases fitting TRBD2. V was clipped by 2 bases and J by 5 bases; unmatched bases: 2. This CDR3 has 13 residues. Germline-derived CDR1 and CDR2 are MNHNY and SVGAGI (reference sequence). The CDR3 loop reads CASSYAGDETQYF. CDR3 coding DNA: TGTGCCAGCAGTTACGCGGGAGATGAGACCCAGTACTTC.

This chain connects TRBV21-1 to TRBJ2-5; TRBD2, the table's D call, was not compared with the DNA. TRBV21-1 is classified as a pseudogene. The CDR3 covers 16 residues. The CDR3 region has the DNA TGTGCCAGCAGCAAAGCCCTAGCGGGGGGGCGAGAGACCCAGTACTTC. It translates to CASSKALAGGRETQYF.